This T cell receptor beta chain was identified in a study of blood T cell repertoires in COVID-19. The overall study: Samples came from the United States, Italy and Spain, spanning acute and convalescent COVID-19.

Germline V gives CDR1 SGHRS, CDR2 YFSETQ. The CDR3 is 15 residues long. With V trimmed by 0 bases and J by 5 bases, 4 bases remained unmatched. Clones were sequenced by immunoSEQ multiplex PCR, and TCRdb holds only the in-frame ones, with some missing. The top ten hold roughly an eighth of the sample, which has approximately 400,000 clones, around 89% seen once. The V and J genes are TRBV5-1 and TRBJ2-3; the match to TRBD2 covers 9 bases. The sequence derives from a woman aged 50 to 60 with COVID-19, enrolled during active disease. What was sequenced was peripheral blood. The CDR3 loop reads CASSLESGGRDTQYF. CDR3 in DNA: TGCGCCAGCAGCTTGGAAAGCGGGGGGAGAGATACGCAGTATTTT.